A selection of T cell receptor beta chains follows, all from one sample in a study of shared clonotypes between healthy human individuals. Method: immunoSEQ multiplex PCR; TCRdb's copy keeps in-frame clones and lacks some. The sample holds some 2,000,000 clones; under 97% are singletons and the top ten take more than 0.1%. Sequencing was carried out using naive CD4+ T cells sorted from blood. The source of these receptors is a man aged 18 to 29 in good health. Both conserved end residues are part of each CDR3. D genes are given only for firm matches. Size tells how often a clone was seen (once, few, many) or the class of an expanded clone, and some rows leave it out.

>NA|TRBV30|TRBJ2-7|NA
CAWSVAREQYF
TGTGCCTGGAGTGTAGCGAGGGAGCAGTACTTC
>NA|TRBV28|TRBJ1-5|few
CASSFRDAKPQHF
TGTGCCAGCAGTTTCAGGGATGCCAAGCCCCAGCATTTT
>NA|TRBV5-6|TRBJ2-7|once
CASSWGTYSYEQYF
TGTGCCAGCAGCTGGGGGACATACTCCTACGAGCAGTACTTC
>NA|TRBV27|TRBJ1-5|once
CASSLKGSNQPQHF
TGTGCCAGCAGTTTAAAGGGTAGCAATCAGCCCCAGCATTTT
>TRBD2|TRBV28|TRBJ2-5|NA
CASSGGAQETQYF
TGTGCCAGCTCGGGAGGGGCCCAAGAGACCCAGTACTTC
>TRBD2|TRBV13|TRBJ2-3|NA
CASSLASGGAADTQYF
TGTGCCAGCAGCCTAGCTAGCGGGGGGGCCGCAGATACGCAGTATTTT
>NA|TRBV7-2|TRBJ1-4|NA
CASSLPPSEKLFF
TGTGCCAGCAGCTTACCACCGTCCGAAAAACTGTTTTTT
>NA|TRBV7-9|TRBJ2-5|NA
CASSFAGWATQYF
TGTGCCAGCAGCTTTGCAGGGTGGGCGACCCAGTACTTC
>TRBD2|TRBV7-3|TRBJ2-3|NA
CASSPWPLAAGRTDTQYF
TGTGCCAGCAGCCCCTGGCCCCTAGCGGCGGGGAGAACAGATACGCAGTATTTT
>TRBD2|TRBV30|TRBJ2-7|NA
CAWSVNGLAGDYEQYF
TGTGCCTGGAGTGTAAACGGATTAGCGGGAGACTACGAGCAGTACTTC
>TRBD1|TRBV28|TRBJ2-6|NA
CASSLWTGPVGANVLTF
TGTGCCAGCAGTTTATGGACAGGGCCAGTTGGGGCCAACGTCCTGACTTTC
>NA|TRBV5-1|TRBJ2-5|NA
CASSLAPPETQYF
TGCGCCAGCAGCTTGGCCCCTCCAGAGACCCAGTACTTC
>TRBD2|TRBV5-1|TRBJ2-5|once
CASSASGRSETQYF
TGCGCCAGCAGCGCTAGCGGGAGGTCAGAGACCCAGTACTTC
>NA|TRBV5-1|TRBJ2-3|NA
CASSPGPTGPDTQYF
TGCGCCAGCAGCCCCGGACCCACGGGGCCAGATACGCAGTATTTT
>TRBD1|TRBV7-2|TRBJ2-7|NA
CASSLVGTEYYEQYF
TGTGCCAGCAGCTTAGTCGGGACAGAATACTACGAGCAGTACTTC
>NA|TRBV6-5|TRBJ2-7|NA
CASSYASGWGYEQYF
TGTGCCAGCAGTTACGCGAGCGGGTGGGGCTACGAGCAGTACTTC
>NA|TRBV6-5|TRBJ2-5|NA
CASGQGETQYF
TGTGCCAGCGGCCAGGGGGAGACCCAGTACTTC
>TRBD1|TRBV19|TRBJ2-6|NA
CASSHRDRHVLTF
TGTGCCAGTAGTCACCGGGACAGGCACGTCCTGACTTTC
>TRBD2|TRBV15|TRBJ2-1|NA
CATSERTSGGANEQFF
TGTGCCACCAGCGAAAGGACTAGCGGGGGGGCGAATGAGCAGTTCTTC
>NA|TRBV5-6|TRBJ2-7|NA
CASSFEAEPYEQYF
TGTGCCAGCAGCTTCGAGGCGGAGCCCTACGAGCAGTACTTC
>NA|TRBV7-6|TRBJ2-7|NA
CASSLQGTDYEQYF
TGTGCCAGCAGCTTACAGGGGACCGACTACGAGCAGTACTTC
>TRBD1|TRBV27|TRBJ2-5|NA
CASRPGTGMETQYF
TGTGCCAGCAGACCCGGGACAGGGATGGAGACCCAGTACTTC
>TRBD2|TRBV7-2|TRBJ2-1|once
CASSPPGRLSSYNEQFF
TGTGCCAGCAGCCCCCCCGGGAGGCTCAGCTCCTACAATGAGCAGTTCTTC
>NA|TRBV6-4|TRBJ1-5|NA
CASSVCLPGYGNQPQHF
TGTGCCAGCAGTGTCTGTCTCCCAGGGTACGGCAATCAGCCCCAGCATTTT
>TRBD1|TRBV6-1|TRBJ2-1|NA
CASRRQGGGNEQFF
TGTGCCAGCAGAAGACAGGGGGGTGGCAATGAGCAGTTCTTC
>NA|TRBV11-2|TRBJ2-7|NA
CASSLAAGAGPYEQYF
TGTGCCAGCAGCTTAGCAGCAGGGGCAGGACCCTACGAGCAGTACTTC
>TRBD2|TRBV7-9|TRBJ2-2|NA
CASSKSGLAGATGELFF
TGTGCCAGCAGCAAAAGTGGACTAGCGGGAGCCACCGGGGAGCTGTTTTTT
>NA|TRBV7-9|TRBJ1-6|NA
CAITWQGTSPLHF
TGTGCGATTACCTGGCAGGGCACTTCACCCCTCCACTTT
>TRBD1|TRBV5-1|TRBJ2-3|NA
CASSSGQGRLDTQYF
TGCGCCAGCAGCTCCGGACAGGGGCGATTGGATACGCAGTATTTT
>TRBD2|TRBV10-3|TRBJ2-3|NA
CAISDGGGRAKDTQYF
TGTGCCATCAGTGATGGGGGTGGGAGGGCCAAAGATACGCAGTATTTT
>NA|TRBV5-6|TRBJ1-4|NA
CASSVTGTQKLFF
TGTGCCAGCAGCGTTACAGGGACGCAGAAACTGTTTTTT
>TRBD2|TRBV23-1|TRBJ2-4|NA
CASTQPRGGAKNIQYF
TGCGCCAGCACCCAACCGAGGGGAGGGGCCAAAAACATTCAGTACTTC
>TRBD2|TRBV7-2|TRBJ2-7|NA
CASSRVLAGAEQYF
TGTGCCAGCAGCCGGGTCCTAGCGGGAGCCGAGCAGTACTTC
>NA|TRBV5-6|TRBJ2-7|NA
CASTPGRQGYYEQYF
TGTGCCAGCACCCCAGGTAGGCAAGGATACTACGAGCAGTACTTC
>TRBD1|TRBV10-3|TRBJ1-3|once
CAISDYQGAAGNTIYF
TGTGCCATCAGTGACTATCAGGGGGCTGCTGGAAACACCATATATTTT
>NA|TRBV21-1|TRBJ1-2|once
CASSCSDSSGYTF
TGTGCCAGCAGCTGCTCGGACAGCAGCGGCTACACCTTC
>TRBD2|TRBV5-1|TRBJ2-2|NA
CASSLEAGGTGELFF
TGCGCCAGCAGCTTGGAAGCGGGGGGCACCGGGGAGCTGTTTTTT
>NA|TRBV5-1|TRBJ2-5|NA
CASSLLDKETQYF
TGCGCCAGCAGCTTGTTGGACAAAGAGACCCAGTACTTC
>TRBD2|TRBV6-1|TRBJ2-3|NA
CASRAGTTDTQYF
TGTGCCAGCAGAGCGGGGACCACAGATACGCAGTATTTT
>TRBD1|TRBV25-1|TRBJ1-6|once
CASSDLDRDNSPLHF
TGTGCCAGCAGTGACCTTGACAGGGATAATTCACCCCTCCACTTT
>NA|TRBV7-2|TRBJ1-6|NA
CASRPGERVRAYNSPLHF
TGTGCCAGCAGACCCGGGGAGCGGGTTCGTGCCTATAATTCACCCCTCCACTTT
>TRBD1|TRBV6-5|TRBJ2-2|NA
CASRRQGSTGELFF
TGTGCCAGCAGGAGACAGGGAAGCACCGGGGAGCTGTTTTTT
>TRBD2|TRBV5-8|TRBJ2-3|NA
CASGKGLGGLDTQYF
TGTGCCAGCGGAAAGGGACTAGGGGGTTTGGATACGCAGTATTTT
>NA|TRBV21-1|TRBJ2-7|NA
CASSKEDPYEQYF
TGTGCCAGCAGCAAAGAAGATCCCTACGAGCAGTACTTC
>TRBD1|TRBV5-1|TRBJ2-2|NA
CASSLVVRTGRTANTGELFF
TGCGCCAGCAGCTTAGTAGTGAGGACAGGGAGAACAGCTAACACCGGGGAGCTGTTTTTT
>TRBD1|TRBV7-3|TRBJ2-7|NA
CASSPGQGNSYEQYF
TGTGCCAGCAGCCCGGGACAGGGAAATTCCTACGAGCAGTACTTC
>NA|TRBV18|TRBJ1-6|once
CASSAPGALVNNSPLHF
TGTGCCAGCTCAGCGCCCGGGGCCCTGGTTAATAATTCACCCCTCCACTTT
>TRBD2|TRBV4-1|TRBJ2-2|NA
CASSQESAGGIGELFF
TGCGCCAGCAGCCAAGAATCGGCGGGAGGTATCGGGGAGCTGTTTTTT
>TRBD1|TRBV6-5|TRBJ2-5|NA
CASSYRRGQGQETQYF
TGTGCCAGCAGTTACCGGCGGGGACAGGGACAAGAGACCCAGTACTTC
>TRBD1|TRBV5-4|TRBJ1-4|NA
CASRKDRVDEKLFF
TGTGCCAGCAGGAAGGACAGGGTGGATGAAAAACTGTTTTTT
>NA|TRBV6-1|TRBJ1-3|NA
CASSESRQPSGNTIYF
TGTGCCAGCAGTGAAAGCAGGCAGCCCTCTGGAAACACCATATATTTT
>TRBD1|TRBV29-1|TRBJ2-2|NA
CSVTGTAANTGELFF
TGCAGCGTGACCGGGACAGCAGCGAACACCGGGGAGCTGTTTTTT
>TRBD1|TRBV5-8|TRBJ2-4|NA
CASQRTGAAKNIQYF
TGTGCCAGCCAAAGGACAGGGGCGGCCAAAAACATTCAGTACTTC
>TRBD1|TRBV5-1|TRBJ1-3|NA
CASSSGTGQGNTIYF
TGCGCCAGCAGCTCAGGGACAGGGCAAGGAAACACCATATATTTT